This T cell receptor beta chain was captured in a study of response to subunit inactivated influenza vaccine. As for this clonotype: What it binds is unknown.

Findings and limits, study-wide: The authors offered the suggestion that each seasonal influenza vaccination recruits few new T cells.

TCRdb passed the RT-PCR reads through MiXCR, listing each CDR3 protein once. Found here are fewer than 650,000 distinct CDR3 sequences, roughly 13% of them singletons; the top ten hold roughly 14%. The TCR comes from a man between 50 and 59 years old who received an inactivated influenza vaccine. This sample comprised PBMCs from blood, obtained roughly 47 days after vaccination.

This CDR3 is CASSKNDRSSYNEQFF. CDR3 in DNA: TGTGCCAGCAGTAAAAACGACAGAAGCTCCTACAATGAGCAGTTCTTC. This chain links TRBV11-2 with TRBJ2-1; TRBD1 is a possible D gene (5 bases). V lost 6 bases and J 0 bases, leaving 15 bases between the germline ends. The germline gives CDR1 SGHAT, CDR2 FQNNGV. There are 16 residues in the CDR3.